The 25 T cell receptor beta chains reported below all come from one sample, sequenced in a study of T-cell memory formation after mild COVID-19. TCRdb used MiXCR to reprocess the 5' RACE reads, holding one entry per CDR3 protein. The repertoire holds 68,000 or so distinct CDR3 sequences, over 15% seen once, with 31% in the top ten. Material: PBMCs or a T cell subset sorted from them (not recorded which). The source is an adult woman who had mild COVID-19 (a few samples of this study predate the infection). Cell type and time point are not known.

This clonotype showed up just a few times. This sequence joins TRBV7-9 and TRBJ1-2; maybe TRBD1 (5 bases). V lost 5 bases to trimming and J lost 6 bases, with 16 bases between them. This CDR3 is 14 amino acids long. Germline CDR1 is SEHNR and CDR2 is FQNEAQ (reference sequence). CDR3 bases: TGTGCCAGCAGCCCCGTCACGGCAGGGCATGGCTACACCTTC. Residues: CASSPVTAGHGYTF.

The chain employs TRBV6-1 and TRBJ2-3, with 14 bases identical to TRBD2. With 4 bases clipped from V and 5 bases from J, the junction kept 2 bases outside the gene matches. Germline lookup yields CDR1 MNHNS and CDR2 SASEGT. This CDR3 is built from 15 residues. The CDR3 reads CASSGLAGGQDTQYF. Here the CDR3 DNA reads TGTGCCAGCAGTGGACTAGCGGGGGGGCAAGATACGCAGTATTTT.

The rearrangement uses TRBV5-1 and TRBJ1-2, with TRBD1 as a possible D gene (5 bases). V was pared by 5 bases and J by 7 bases, with 18 bases between. CDR1 and CDR2 (germline): SGHRS, YFSETQ. The CDR3 is 14 residues long. This chain's CDR3 is CASREDTGPSGYTF. CDR3 bases: TGCGCCAGCAGGGAGGACACGGGACCCTCTGGCTACACCTTC. Together with reference TRBV5-1 and TRBJ1-2, the CDR3 gives the full variable domain: KAGVTQTPRYLIKTRGQQVTLSCSPISGHRSVSWYQQTPGQGLQFLFEYFSETQRNKGNFPGRFSGRQFSNSRSEMNVSTLELGDSALYLCASREDTGPSGYTFGSGTRLTVV.

This chain joins TRBV24-1 and TRBJ2-1; 9 bases align to TRBD2. From germline, CDR1 is KGHDR and CDR2 SFDVKD. The CDR3 length is 15 residues. Trimming took 4 bases from V and 8 from J; bases not matched to a gene: 8. CDR3 sequence reads: CATSEGGGRADEQFF. CDR3 DNA sequence: TGTGCCACCAGTGAGGGCGGCGGGAGGGCCGATGAGCAGTTCTTC.

This clonotype is classed as medium-sized. The gene calls are TRBV20-1 and TRBJ2-4; D is unresolved. Trimming took 5 bases from V and 1 from J, leaving 12 bases between them. The CDR3 is 14 residues long. Germline values: CDR1 DFQATT, CDR2 SNEGSKA (reference sequence). CDR3 sequence (DNA): TGCAGTGCTTCTGTATTACGGGCCAAAAACATTCAGTACTTC. It yields the protein CSASVLRAKNIQYF.

This clonotype was seen a handful of times. The V gene is TRBV18, the J gene TRBJ2-5; 7 bases fit TRBD1. The germline V gene has CDR1 KGHSH and CDR2 LQKENI. The CDR3 has 14 residues. V gave up 6 bases and J gave up 3 bases; unmatched junction bases: 7. The CDR3 is CASSSPGQEETQYF. DNA of the CDR3: TGTGCCAGCTCCTCACCTGGACAGGAAGAGACCCAGTACTTC. Full variable domain (missing parts from reference TRBV18 and TRBJ2-5): NAGVMQNPRHLVRRRGQEARLRCSPMKGHSHVYWYRQLPEEGLKFMVYLQKENIIDESGMPKERFSAEFPKEGPSILRIQQVVRGDSAAYFCASSSPGQEETQYFGPGTRLLVL.

This clonotype was observed a handful of times. The V and J genes are TRBV4-3 and TRBJ2-5, with TRBD1 matching over 10 bases. V lost 4 bases to trimming and J lost 4 bases; unmatched junction nucleotides: 3. CDR1 is LGHNA, CDR2 YSLEER, per germline. This CDR3 comprises 14 residues. This CDR3 is CASSRDRGRETQYF. The CDR3 DNA sequence: TGCGCCAGCAGCCGAGACAGGGGGCGAGAGACCCAGTACTTC.

The rearrangement joins TRBV12-3 or TRBV12-4 to TRBJ1-2, with TRBD1 identical over 7 bases. After removal of 1 base from V and 8 bases from J, the junction contained 4 bases not matched to a gene. CDR3 length: 13 amino acids. The CDR3 loop reads CASSLEGAEGYTF. CDR3 sequence (DNA): TGTGCCAGCAGTTTAGAGGGGGCGGAGGGCTACACCTTC.

This chain uses TRBV12-3 or TRBV12-4 with TRBJ2-5; TRBD1 agrees at 9 bases. V lost 4 bases to trimming and J lost 5 bases; unmatched junction nucleotides: 5. The CDR3 is 14 amino acids. The CDR3: CASSSGTGRETQYF. CDR3 nucleotide sequence: TGTGCCAGCAGTTCGGGGACAGGGAGGGAGACCCAGTACTTC.

In this sample, this clonotype turned up a few times. The CDR3 loop reads CASSQGAGSQETQYF. CDR3 nucleotides: TGTGCCAGCAGCCAAGGAGCGGGGTCCCAAGAGACCCAGTACTTC. This chain connects TRBV3-1 to TRBJ2-5; 7 bases line up with TRBD2. There are 15 residues in the CDR3. Germline loops: CDR1 LGHDT, CDR2 YNNKEL (reference sequence). The V segment lost 1 base and the J segment 1 base; nucleotides outside the gene matches: 3.

The CDR3 coding sequence is TGTGCCAGCAGCTTAGTTAGGACAGAAGTTTTCCACGAGCAGTACTTC. Protein: CASSLVRTEVFHEQYF. The chain recombines TRBV11-2 with TRBJ2-7, with a weak D call TRBD1 (6 bases). V was trimmed by 1 base and J by 5 bases, leaving 18 bases between them. Germline assignment: CDR1 SGHAT and CDR2 FQNNGV. CDR3 length: 16 amino acids.

The J gene is TRBJ2-3, the V gene TRBV7-9; D is uncertain. In germline, CDR1 is SEHNR, CDR2 FQNEAQ (reference sequence). This CDR3 region has 16 residues. The ends were cut back, 5 bases at V and 4 bases at J, with 19 bases in the middle. This CDR3 reads CASSPPFQDAPDTQYF. Here the CDR3 DNA reads TGTGCCAGCAGCCCCCCGTTCCAGGATGCCCCAGATACGCAGTATTTT. Together with reference TRBV7-9 and TRBJ2-3, the CDR3 gives the full variable domain: DTGVSQNPRHKITKRGQNVTFRCDPISEHNRLYWYRQTLGQGPEFLTYFQNEAQLEKSRLLSDRFSAERPKGSFSTLEIQRTEQGDSAMYLCASSPPFQDAPDTQYFGPGTRLTVL.

Only a few counts were recorded for this clonotype. The genes are TRBV10-3 and TRBJ1-1; D remains ambiguous. V lost 4 bases and J 2 bases, leaving 11 bases between the germline ends. The CDR3 is 14 residues long. The germline gives CDR1 ENHRY, CDR2 SYGVKD. CDR3 sequence: CAISVSGVNTEAFF. CDR3 DNA sequence: TGTGCCATCAGTGTCAGCGGTGTAAACACTGAAGCTTTCTTT.

The V and J genes are TRBV30 and TRBJ1-1; no definite D call. CDR3 length: 13 residues. V lost 0 bases and J lost 4, with 9 bases in between. Germline V lookup: CDR1 GTSNPN, CDR2 SVGIG (reference sequence). This CDR3 reads CAWSVTAATEAFF. The CDR3 bases are TGTGCCTGGAGTGTGACGGCGGCCACTGAAGCTTTCTTT.

V is TRBV2 and J is TRBJ1-1; D gene uncertain. CDR3 size: 12 residues. V lost 5 bases, J lost 3 bases, and 7 bases lay in between. The germline CDR1 and CDR2 sequences are SNHLY and FYNNEI. The CDR3, as DNA: TGTGCCAGCAGTACCCCGTACACTGAAGCTTTCTTT. This sequence encodes CASSTPYTEAFF.

The J gene is TRBJ1-2, the V gene TRBV20-1; 7 bases are shared with TRBD1. Germline CDR1 and CDR2: DFQATT and SNEGSKA (reference sequence). V was pared by 7 bases and J by 0 bases, with 5 bases of the junction left unmatched. The CDR3 is 13 amino acids. CDR3 sequence (DNA): TGCAGTGTCCAAACAGGGGCTAACTATGGCTACACCTTC. It encodes CSVQTGANYGYTF.

The table lists this clonotype with a few counts. V usage is TRBV2 and J usage is TRBJ2-2; 8 bases map to TRBD2. Germline values: CDR1 SNHLY, CDR2 FYNNEI. The ends lost 2 bases at V and 4 bases at J; junction bases unmatched: 12. The CDR3 extends over 18 amino acids. In DNA, the CDR3 is TGTGCCAGCAGTGAAAGGGCTCGAGCGGGGGACCTCACCGGGGAGCTGTTTTTT. Translation: CASSERARAGDLTGELFF.

The gene calls are TRBV5-6 and TRBJ2-1, with TRBD2 matching over 13 bases. V dropped 4 bases and J dropped 7; count of bases not matched to a gene: 8. The CDR3 has 16 residues. The germline V gene has CDR1 SGHDT and CDR2 YYEEEE. The CDR3 reads CASSAGTSGMGNEQFF. The CDR3 DNA reads as TGTGCCAGCAGCGCCGGGACTAGCGGGATGGGTAATGAGCAGTTCTTC.

The J gene is TRBJ2-4, the V gene TRBV20-1; 9 bases agree with TRBD2. The CDR3 has 15 residues. With 4 bases clipped from V and 10 bases from J, the junction kept 14 bases outside the gene matches. CDR1 is DFQATT, CDR2 SNEGSKA, per germline (reference sequence). CDR3 in DNA: TGCAGTGCTATCGCGGGAGGGGGAAGTTTTCCGATTCAGTACTTC. Translated, it gives CSAIAGGGSFPIQYF.

This clonotype was recorded a few times. The chain has TRBV13 and TRBJ1-1, with TRBD1 as a possible D gene (6 bases). Germline-derived CDR1 and CDR2 are PRHDT and FYEKMQ (reference sequence). V lost 5 bases, J lost 3 bases, and 13 bases lay in between. This CDR3 spans 14 amino acids. In nucleotides, the CDR3 is TGTGCCAGCAGCCTAACAGGGTCTGACACTGAAGCTTTCTTT. Its translation is CASSLTGSDTEAFF.

This clonotype was counted a single time. The chain is built from TRBV20-1 and TRBJ2-7, with 10 bases that match TRBD2. J lost 7 bases, V lost 5 bases, and 14 bases had no gene match. Germline CDR1 and CDR2: DFQATT and SNEGSKA (reference sequence). The CDR3 totals 15 residues. CDR3 sequence reads: CSAPYRLAGDGEQYF. CDR3 DNA sequence: TGCAGTGCTCCCTACCGGCTAGCGGGGGATGGAGAGCAGTACTTC.

V and J are TRBV6-1 and TRBJ1-5; D gene uncertain. V lost 1 base, J lost 3 bases, and 7 bases lay in between. Germline CDR1 MNHNS, CDR2 SASEGT. This CDR3 contains 14 residues. In nucleotides, the CDR3 is TGTGCCAGCAGTGAAGTGGGCAACAATCAGCCCCAGCATTTT. Protein sequence: CASSEVGNNQPQHF.

The chain has TRBV6-6 and TRBJ2-4; TRBD2 is a possible D gene (5 bases). Germline CDR1 MNHNY, CDR2 SVGAGI (reference sequence). V lost 2 bases and J lost 4, with 15 bases in between. The length of the CDR3 is 16 residues. CDR3 bases: TGTGCCAGCAGTTACAGACTAAGCCTAGCAAAAAACATTCAGTACTTC. As protein: CASSYRLSLAKNIQYF.

This clonotype has only a few counts. CDR3 in DNA: TGTGCCCTGGGGACCCAGTACTTC. Its protein product is CALGTQYF. The V and J genes are TRBV7-7 and TRBJ2-5; D is unclear. The CDR3 contains 8 residues. Trimming took 11 bases from V and 7 from J, leaving 5 bases between them. The germline gives CDR1 SSHAT, CDR2 FNYEAQ (reference sequence).

In this sample, this clonotype turned up a few times. The V call is TRBV4-3, the J call TRBJ2-3, with 10 bases fitting TRBD2. This CDR3 contains 18 residues. Germline V gene lookup returns CDR1 LGHNA and CDR2 YSLEER. Trimming at V came to 0 bases and at J to 5 bases, leaving 11 bases not matched to a gene. In DNA, the CDR3 is TGCGCCAGCAGCCAAGATCCAGCGGGAGGGTCGGGGAGAGATACGCAGTATTTT. Translating it yields CASSQDPAGGSGRDTQYF.